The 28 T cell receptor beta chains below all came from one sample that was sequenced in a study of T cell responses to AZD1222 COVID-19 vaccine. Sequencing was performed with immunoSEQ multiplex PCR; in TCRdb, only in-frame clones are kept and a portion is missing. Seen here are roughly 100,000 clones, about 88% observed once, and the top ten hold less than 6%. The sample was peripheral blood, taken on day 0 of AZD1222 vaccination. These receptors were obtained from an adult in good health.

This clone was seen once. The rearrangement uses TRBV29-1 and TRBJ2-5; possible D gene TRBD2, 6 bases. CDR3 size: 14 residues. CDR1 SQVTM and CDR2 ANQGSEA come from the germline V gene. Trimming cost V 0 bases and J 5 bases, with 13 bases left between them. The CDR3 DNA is TGCAGCGTTGAAGATCGGGGGAAGTGGGAGACCCAGTACTTC. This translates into CSVEDRGKWETQYF.

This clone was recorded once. CDR3 region: CASSVQGVLTTEAFF. The DNA for the CDR3 is TGTGCCAGCAGCGTACAGGGAGTCCTAACCACTGAAGCTTTCTTT. The chain uses TRBV9 and TRBJ1-1, with D possibly TRBD1 on 5 matching bases. The V gene lost 1 base and the J gene lost 4 bases, with 14 bases spanning the gap. Germline V gene lookup returns CDR1 SGDLS and CDR2 YYNGEE. This CDR3 has 15 residues.

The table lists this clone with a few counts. CDR3 in amino acids: CSASDYGRPNEQFF. CDR3 bases: TGCAGTGCTAGTGACTACGGGAGGCCCAATGAGCAGTTCTTC. This rearrangement joins TRBV20-1 to TRBJ2-1, with 7 bases fitting TRBD2. Looked up from germline, CDR1 is DFQATT and CDR2 is SNEGSKA (reference sequence). Trimming cost V 3 bases and J 6 bases; bases outside gene matches: 8. The CDR3 loop spans 14 amino acids.

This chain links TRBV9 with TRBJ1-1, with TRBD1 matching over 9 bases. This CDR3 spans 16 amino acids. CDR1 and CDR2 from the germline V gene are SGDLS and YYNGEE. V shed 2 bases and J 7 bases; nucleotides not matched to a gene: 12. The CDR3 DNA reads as TGTGCCAGCAGCGTTTTGGGACAGGGTAGTTTAGGTGAAGCTTTCTTT. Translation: CASSVLGQGSLGEAFF. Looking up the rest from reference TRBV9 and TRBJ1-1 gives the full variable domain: DSGVTQTPKHLITATGQRVTLRCSPRSGDLSVYWYQQSLDQGLQFLIQYYNGEERAKGNILERFSAQQFPDLHSELNLSSLELGDSALYFCASSVLGQGSLGEAFFGQGTRLTVV.

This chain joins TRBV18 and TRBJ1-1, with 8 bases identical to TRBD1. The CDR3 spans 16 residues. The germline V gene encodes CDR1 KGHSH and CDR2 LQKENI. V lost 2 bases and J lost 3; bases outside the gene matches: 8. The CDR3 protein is CASSPSTGAGYTEAFF. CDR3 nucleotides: TGTGCCAGCTCACCATCGACAGGGGCTGGGTACACTGAAGCTTTCTTT.

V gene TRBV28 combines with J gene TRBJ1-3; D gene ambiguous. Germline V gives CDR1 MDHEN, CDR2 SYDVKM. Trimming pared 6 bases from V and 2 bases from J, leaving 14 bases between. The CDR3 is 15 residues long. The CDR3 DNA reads TGTGCCAGCAGACCCTTGGGCCCAGCTGGAAACACCATATATTTT. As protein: CASRPLGPAGNTIYF.

Here the CDR3 DNA reads TGTGCCAGTAGTTTGGGTTACACAGATACGCAGTATTTT. Its translation is CASSLGYTDTQYF. The chain recombines TRBV19 with TRBJ2-3; D not certain. V lost 5 bases and J 2 bases, leaving 8 bases between the germline ends. The CDR3 loop spans 13 amino acids. From germline, CDR1 is LNHDA and CDR2 SQIVND (reference sequence).

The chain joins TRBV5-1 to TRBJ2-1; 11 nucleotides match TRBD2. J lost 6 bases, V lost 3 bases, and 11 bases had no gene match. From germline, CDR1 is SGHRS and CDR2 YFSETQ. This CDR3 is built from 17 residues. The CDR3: CASSSGLAARSFNEQFF. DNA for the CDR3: TGCGCCAGCAGCTCGGGACTAGCGGCACGAAGTTTCAATGAGCAGTTCTTC.

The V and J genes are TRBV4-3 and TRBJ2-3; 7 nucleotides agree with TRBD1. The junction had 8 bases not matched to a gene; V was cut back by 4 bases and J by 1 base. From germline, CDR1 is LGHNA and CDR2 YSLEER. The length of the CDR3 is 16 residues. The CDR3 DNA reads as TGCGCCAGCAGCCCCTCCCCTGGACAGGGCACAGATACGCAGTATTTT. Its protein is CASSPSPGQGTDTQYF.

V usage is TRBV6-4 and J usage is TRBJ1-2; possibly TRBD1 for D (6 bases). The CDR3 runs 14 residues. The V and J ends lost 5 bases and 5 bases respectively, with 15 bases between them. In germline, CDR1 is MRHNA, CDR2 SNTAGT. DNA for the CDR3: TGTGCCAGCAGTACTACCGGGACATTTTATGGCTACACCTTC. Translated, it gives CASSTTGTFYGYTF.

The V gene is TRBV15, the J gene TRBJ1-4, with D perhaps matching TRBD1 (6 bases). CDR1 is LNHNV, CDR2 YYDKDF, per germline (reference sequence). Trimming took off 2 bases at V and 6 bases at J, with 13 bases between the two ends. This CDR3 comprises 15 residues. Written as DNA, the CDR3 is TGTGCCACCAGCAGAAGGACAGAATCGTATGAAAAACTGTTTTTT. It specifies CATSRRTESYEKLFF.

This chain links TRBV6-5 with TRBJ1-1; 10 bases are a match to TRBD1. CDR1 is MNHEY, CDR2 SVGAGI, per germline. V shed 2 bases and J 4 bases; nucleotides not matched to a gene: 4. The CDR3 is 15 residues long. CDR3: CASSYTGQGGTEAFF. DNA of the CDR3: TGTGCCAGCAGTTACACCGGACAGGGGGGCACTGAAGCTTTCTTT.

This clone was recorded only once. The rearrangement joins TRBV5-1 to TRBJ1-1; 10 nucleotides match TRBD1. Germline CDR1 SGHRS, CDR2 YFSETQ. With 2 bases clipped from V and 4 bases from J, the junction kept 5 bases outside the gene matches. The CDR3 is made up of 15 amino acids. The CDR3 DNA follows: TGCGCCAGCAGCTTTACCGGGACAGGGGCCACTGAAGCTTTCTTT. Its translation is CASSFTGTGATEAFF.

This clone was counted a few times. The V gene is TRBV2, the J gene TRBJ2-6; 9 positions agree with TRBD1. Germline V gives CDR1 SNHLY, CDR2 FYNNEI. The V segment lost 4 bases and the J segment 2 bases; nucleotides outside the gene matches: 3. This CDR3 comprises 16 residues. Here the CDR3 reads CASSGRTGAGANVLTF. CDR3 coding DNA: TGTGCCAGCAGTGGAAGGACAGGGGCTGGGGCCAACGTCCTGACTTTC. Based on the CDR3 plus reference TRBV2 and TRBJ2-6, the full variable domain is EPEVTQTPSHQVTQMGQEVILRCVPISNHLYFYWYRQILGQKVEFLVSFYNNEISEKSEIFDDQFSVERPDGSNFTLKIRSTKLEDSAMYFCASSGRTGAGANVLTFGAGSRLTVL.

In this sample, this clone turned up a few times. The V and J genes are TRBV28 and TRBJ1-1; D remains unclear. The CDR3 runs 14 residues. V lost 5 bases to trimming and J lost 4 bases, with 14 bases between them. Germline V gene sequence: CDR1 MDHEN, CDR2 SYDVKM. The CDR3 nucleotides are TGTGCCAGCAGTCCCGCCGAGGTGGGCACTGAAGCTTTCTTT. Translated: CASSPAEVGTEAFF.

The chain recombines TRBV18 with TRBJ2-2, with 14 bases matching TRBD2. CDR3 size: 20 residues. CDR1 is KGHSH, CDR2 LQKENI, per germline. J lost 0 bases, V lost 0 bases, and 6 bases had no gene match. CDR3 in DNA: TGTGCCAGCTCACCACCCGGGACTAGCGGGGGAATTGCGAACACCGGGGAGCTGTTTTTT. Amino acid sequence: CASSPPGTSGGIANTGELFF.

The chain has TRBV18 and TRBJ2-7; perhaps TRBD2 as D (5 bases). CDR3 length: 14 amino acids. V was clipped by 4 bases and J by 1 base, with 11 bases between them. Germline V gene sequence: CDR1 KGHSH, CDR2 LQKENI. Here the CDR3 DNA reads TGTGCCAGCTCACTAGCGCATTCTTCCTACGAGCAGTACTTC. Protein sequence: CASSLAHSSYEQYF.

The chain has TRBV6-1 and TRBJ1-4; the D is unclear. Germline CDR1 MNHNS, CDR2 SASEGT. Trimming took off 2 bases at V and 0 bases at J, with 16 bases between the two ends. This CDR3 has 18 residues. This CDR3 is CASSESSWSDTTNEKLFF. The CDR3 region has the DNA TGTGCCAGCAGTGAATCGTCTTGGTCCGATACAACTAATGAAAAACTGTTTTTT.

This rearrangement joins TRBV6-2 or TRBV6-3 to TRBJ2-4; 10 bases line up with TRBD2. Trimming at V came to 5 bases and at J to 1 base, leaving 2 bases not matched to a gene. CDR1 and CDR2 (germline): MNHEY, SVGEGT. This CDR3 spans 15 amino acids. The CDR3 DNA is TGTGCCAGCAGTCCGGGACTAGCGGCCAAAAACATTCAGTACTTC. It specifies CASSPGLAAKNIQYF.

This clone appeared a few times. CDR3 DNA sequence: TGTGCCTGGAGTGAGACCCCATACCGGGACAGGGGGCGTCATGGCTACACCTTC. It translates to CAWSETPYRDRGRHGYTF. V usage is TRBV30 and J usage is TRBJ1-2; 12 nucleotides line up with TRBD1. The CDR3 has 18 amino acids. The V and J ends lost 1 base and 6 bases, in that order; junction bases with no gene match: 15. CDR1 is GTSNPN and CDR2 is SVGIG in the germline V gene (reference sequence).

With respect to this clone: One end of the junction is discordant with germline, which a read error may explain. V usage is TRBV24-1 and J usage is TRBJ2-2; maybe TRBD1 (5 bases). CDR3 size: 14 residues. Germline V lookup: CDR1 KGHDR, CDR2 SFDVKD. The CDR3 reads CATRDQGSTGELFF. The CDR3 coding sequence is TGTGCCACCCGTGATCAGGGAAGTACCGGGGAGCTGTTTTTT.

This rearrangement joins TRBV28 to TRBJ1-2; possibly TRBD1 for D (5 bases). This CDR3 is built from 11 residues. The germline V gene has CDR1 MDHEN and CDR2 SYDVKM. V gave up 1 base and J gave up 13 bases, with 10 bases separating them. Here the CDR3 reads CASSLYQGRTF. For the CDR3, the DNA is TGTGCCAGCAGTTTATATCAGGGTCGCACCTTC.

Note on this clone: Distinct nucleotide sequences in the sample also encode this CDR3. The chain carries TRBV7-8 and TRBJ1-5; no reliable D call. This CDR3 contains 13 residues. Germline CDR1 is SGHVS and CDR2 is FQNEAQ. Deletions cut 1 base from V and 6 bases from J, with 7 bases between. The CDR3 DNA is TGTGCCAGCAGCTTAGAAGAGGGTCAGCCCCAGCATTTT. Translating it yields CASSLEEGQPQHF. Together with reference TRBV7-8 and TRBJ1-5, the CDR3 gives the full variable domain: GAGVSQSPRYKVAKRGQDVALRCDPISGHVSLFWYQQALGQGPEFLTYFQNEAQLDKSGLPSDRFFAERPEGSVSTLKIQRTQQEDSAVYLCASSLEEGQPQHFGDGTRLSIL.

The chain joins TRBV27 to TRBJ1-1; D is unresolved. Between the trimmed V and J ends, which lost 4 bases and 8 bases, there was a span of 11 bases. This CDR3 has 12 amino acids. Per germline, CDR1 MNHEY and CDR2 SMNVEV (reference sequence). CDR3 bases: TGTGCCAGCAGTTCCCCAGGATTCGAAGCTTTCTTT. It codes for CASSSPGFEAFF.

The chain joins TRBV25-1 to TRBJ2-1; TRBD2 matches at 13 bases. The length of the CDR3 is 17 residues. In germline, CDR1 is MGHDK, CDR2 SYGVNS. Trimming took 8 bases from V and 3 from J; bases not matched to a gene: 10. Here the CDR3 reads CASLTGLAGAHYNEQFF. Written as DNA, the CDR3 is TGTGCCAGCTTGACCGGACTAGCGGGAGCCCACTACAATGAGCAGTTCTTC.

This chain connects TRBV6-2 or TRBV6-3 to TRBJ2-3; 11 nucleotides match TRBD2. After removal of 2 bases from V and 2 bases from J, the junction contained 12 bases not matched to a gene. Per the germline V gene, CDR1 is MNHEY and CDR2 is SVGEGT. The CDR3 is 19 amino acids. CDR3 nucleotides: TGTGCCAGCAGTTACCCCGACAGAACTAGCGGGGGCCCCACAGATACGCAGTATTTT. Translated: CASSYPDRTSGGPTDTQYF.

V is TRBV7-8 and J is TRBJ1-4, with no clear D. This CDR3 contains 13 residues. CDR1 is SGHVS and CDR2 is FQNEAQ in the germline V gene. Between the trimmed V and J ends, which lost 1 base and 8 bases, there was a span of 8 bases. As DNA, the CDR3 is TGTGCCAGCAGCTTAGGGTTAGGCGAAAAACTGTTTTTT. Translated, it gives CASSLGLGEKLFF. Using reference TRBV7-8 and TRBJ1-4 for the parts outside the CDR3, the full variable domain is GAGVSQSPRYKVAKRGQDVALRCDPISGHVSLFWYQQALGQGPEFLTYFQNEAQLDKSGLPSDRFFAERPEGSVSTLKIQRTQQEDSAVYLCASSLGLGEKLFFGSGTQLSVL.

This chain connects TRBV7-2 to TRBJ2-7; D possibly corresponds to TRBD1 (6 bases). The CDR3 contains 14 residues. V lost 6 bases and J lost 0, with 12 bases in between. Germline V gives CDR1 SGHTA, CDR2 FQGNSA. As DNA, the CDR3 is TGTGCCAGCAGTAGTCAGGGGCCCTCCTACGAGCAGTACTTC. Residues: CASSSQGPSYEQYF. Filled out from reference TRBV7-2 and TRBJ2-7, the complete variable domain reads GAGVSQSPSNKVTEKGKDVELRCDPISGHTALYWYRQSLGQGLEFLIYFQGNSAPDKSGLPSDRFSAERTGGSVSTLTIQRTQQEDSAVYLCASSSQGPSYEQYFGPGTRLTVT.